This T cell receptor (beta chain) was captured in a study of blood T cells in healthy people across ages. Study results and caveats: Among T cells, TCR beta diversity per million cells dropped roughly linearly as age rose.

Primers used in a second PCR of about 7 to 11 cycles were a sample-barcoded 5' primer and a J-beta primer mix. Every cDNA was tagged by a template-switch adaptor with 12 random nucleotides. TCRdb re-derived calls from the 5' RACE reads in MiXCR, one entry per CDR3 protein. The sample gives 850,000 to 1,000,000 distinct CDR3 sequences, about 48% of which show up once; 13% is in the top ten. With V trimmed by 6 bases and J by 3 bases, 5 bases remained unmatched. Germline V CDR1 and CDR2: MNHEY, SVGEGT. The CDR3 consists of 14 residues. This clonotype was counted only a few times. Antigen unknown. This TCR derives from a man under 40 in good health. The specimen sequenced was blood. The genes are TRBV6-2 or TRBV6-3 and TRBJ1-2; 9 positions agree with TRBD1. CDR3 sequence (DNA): TGTGCCAGCAGGACCGGGACAGGGTACTATGGCTACACCTTC. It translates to CASRTGTGYYGYTF.